The 32 T cell receptor beta chains below come from one sample, sequenced in a study of CD8+CD57+ T cells in acquired aplastic anemia. Genomic DNA acted as the template from which TCR beta VDJ combination and CDR3 sequence profiling were carried out. TCRdb re-called the reads with MiXCR, one entry per CDR3 protein. The repertoire has some 120,000 distinct CDR3 sequences, around 48% of them found once; the top ten carry under 3%. Sequenced: sorted CD4+, CD8+, or CD8+CD57+ T cells (not recorded which) from PBMCs. Receptors were obtained from a human donor in good health, serving as a control.

This clonotype appeared a few times. V usage is TRBV12-3 or TRBV12-4 and J usage is TRBJ1-4; 8 bases map to TRBD1. The CDR3 contains 15 residues. J was trimmed by 6 bases and V by 5 bases; bases with no gene match: 8. CDR3 nucleotide sequence: TGTGCCAGCAGTAGGCCCAGGGGGCGGGATGAAAAACTGTTTTTT. Its translation is CASSRPRGRDEKLFF.

Ten or more counts support this clonotype. This chain joins TRBV5-4 and TRBJ1-4; D may be TRBD1 (6 bases). CDR3 length: 14 amino acids. Trimming removed 4 bases at V and 8 bases at J, with 15 bases between. CDR1 SGHNT and CDR2 YYREEE come from the germline V gene (reference sequence). The CDR3 bases are TGTGCCAGCAGCACCGACAGGCGGGAGGAAAAACTGTTTTTT. It yields the protein CASSTDRREEKLFF.

As to this clonotype: With a much larger clone just one base away, this may be a read error. V gene TRBV10-3 combines with J gene TRBJ2-3; tentatively, D is TRBD1 (7 bases). The CDR3 extends over 16 amino acids. V was cut by 10 bases and J by 5 bases, with 25 bases left in between. Germline values: CDR1 ENHRY, CDR2 SYGVKD. CDR3 in DNA: TGTGCCAGCAGCCCGATTAGCAGGGGGGTGAAAGATACGCAGTATTTT. Its translation is CASSPISRGVKDTQYF.

This clonotype appeared many times. The chain joins TRBV19 to TRBJ1-2; TRBD1 might be the D (6 bases). The length of the CDR3 is 17 residues. Germline CDR1 and CDR2: LNHDA and SQIVND (reference sequence). V shed 5 bases and J shed 1 base, with 20 bases lying between them. CDR3 sequence (DNA): TGTGCCAGTAGTTCCAAAGGGACAAACGGCTATAACTATGGCTACACCTTC. Residues: CASSSKGTNGYNYGYTF.

Here the CDR3 reads CASSLVQVTYEQYF. The CDR3 nucleotides are TGTGCCAGCAGCTTAGTACAGGTTACCTACGAGCAGTACTTC. V is TRBV11-1 and J is TRBJ2-7, with D perhaps matching TRBD1 (5 bases). The CDR3 covers 14 residues. Looked up from germline, CDR1 is SGHAT and CDR2 is FQDESV (reference sequence). The V gene lost 1 base and the J gene lost 2 bases, with 9 bases spanning the gap.

This clonotype was seen at least ten times. The chain links TRBV25-1 to TRBJ1-1, with D perhaps TRBD1 (5 bases). This CDR3 region has 15 residues. Germline V gene sequence: CDR1 MGHDK, CDR2 SYGVNS. V was pared by 1 base and J by 0 bases, with 9 bases between. The CDR3 nucleotides read TGTGCCAGCAGTGAATCCGGGACTGTGAACACTGAAGCTTTCTTT. Amino acid sequence: CASSESGTVNTEAFF.

In this sample, this clonotype turned up many times. The J gene is TRBJ2-2, the V gene TRBV9; D is uncertain. CDR1 is SGDLS, CDR2 YYNGEE, per germline. The CDR3 has 15 amino acids. V lost 0 bases and J 7 bases, leaving 13 bases between the germline ends. CDR3 nucleotides: TGTGCCAGCAGCGTAGAAGGACGGCGCGGCGGGGAGCTGTTTTTT. It specifies CASSVEGRRGGELFF.

This clonotype has a count of ten or more. This chain joins TRBV27 and TRBJ1-2, with TRBD1 matching over 12 bases. CDR1 is MNHEY, CDR2 SMNVEV, per germline (reference sequence). The CDR3 sequence is 15 residues long. V dropped 5 bases and J dropped 4; count of bases not matched to a gene: 5. The CDR3 DNA follows: TGTGCCAGCAGTAACCGGGACAGGGGGCCCTATGGCTACACCTTC. It codes for CASSNRDRGPYGYTF.

The rearrangement uses TRBV20-1 and TRBJ1-1; D perhaps matches TRBD1 (6 bases). Trimming shortened V by 1 base and J by 1 base, and 10 bases separated the two germline ends. Germline V CDR1 and CDR2: DFQATT, SNEGSKA (reference sequence). The CDR3 has 14 residues. The CDR3 reads CSARVQGGNTEAFF. CDR3 nucleotide sequence: TGCAGTGCTAGAGTACAGGGTGGGAACACTGAAGCTTTCTTT.

The chain couples TRBV7-9 to TRBJ2-7, with D hard to call. V lost 2 bases, J lost 5 bases, and 4 bases lay in between. The germline V gene encodes CDR1 SEHNR and CDR2 FQNEAQ (reference sequence). This CDR3 spans 11 amino acids. The CDR3 loop reads CASSLIHEQYF. In DNA, the CDR3 is TGTGCCAGCAGCTTAATACACGAGCAGTACTTC.

There are many counts of this clonotype. The chain is built from TRBV7-2 and TRBJ2-3; 12 bases line up with TRBD2. The CDR3 is made up of 16 amino acids. The V gene end was trimmed by 0 bases and the J gene end by 6 bases; junction bases not matched to a gene: 4. Germline V CDR1 and CDR2: SGHTA, FQGNSA. CDR3 nucleotide sequence: TGTGCCAGCAGCTTAGCGCTAACTAGCGGGGGGGATACGCAGTATTTT. Its translation is CASSLALTSGGDTQYF.

This clonotype was detected only once. The V gene is TRBV29-1, the J gene TRBJ2-7, with 8 bases lining up with TRBD1. The CDR3 consists of 13 residues. CDR1 and CDR2 (germline): SQVTM, ANQGSEA. After removal of 4 bases from V and 6 bases from J, the junction contained 8 bases not matched to a gene. The CDR3 bases are TGCAGCGTTGCGACAGGGGCCTTTGGCGAGCAGTACTTC. Its translation is CSVATGAFGEQYF.

This clonotype was seen more than once but under ten times. The chain combines TRBV15 with TRBJ1-2; D may be TRBD1 (5 bases). Per the germline V gene, CDR1 is LNHNV and CDR2 is YYDKDF (reference sequence). The CDR3 sequence is 13 residues long. V was shortened by 1 base and J by 8 bases, with 11 bases between the two germline ends. The CDR3 protein is CATSRGQGAGYTF. DNA for the CDR3: TGTGCCACCAGCAGAGGGCAGGGAGCCGGCTACACCTTC.

This clonotype appeared many times. The J gene is TRBJ2-1, the V gene TRBV5-1; possible D gene TRBD2, 5 bases. The CDR3 sequence is 13 residues long. CDR1 is SGHRS and CDR2 is YFSETQ in the germline V gene. V gave up 1 base and J gave up 12 bases, with 14 bases separating them. The CDR3 DNA reads TGCGCCAGCAGCTTGAGTGAGGCTCGGGGGCAGTTCTTC. Translated: CASSLSEARGQFF.

The chain joins TRBV7-2 to TRBJ2-2; D remains unclear. CDR1 and CDR2 from the germline V gene are SGHTA and FQGNSA. Trimming took off 3 bases at V and 5 bases at J, with 10 bases between the two ends. CDR3 length: 14 residues. CDR3 DNA: TGTGCCAGCAGCTTTGTTCAACCGACCGGGGAGCTGTTTTTT. Translation: CASSFVQPTGELFF.

The CDR3 bases are TGCGCCAGCAGTGAGTCGATCCAGGGGGCACGAAACACCATATATTTT. This gives the protein CASSESIQGARNTIYF. The J gene is TRBJ1-3, the V gene TRBV10-2, with TRBD1 identical over 8 bases. V lost 0 bases to trimming and J lost 5 bases; unmatched junction nucleotides: 6. Germline CDR1 reads WSHSY; CDR2 reads SAAADI. There are 16 residues in the CDR3.

The chain links TRBV5-1 to TRBJ2-1; D possibly corresponds to TRBD2 (5 bases). Trimming shortened V by 3 bases and J by 3 bases, and 13 bases separated the two germline ends. Germline V lookup: CDR1 SGHRS, CDR2 YFSETQ. CDR3 size: 15 residues. The DNA for the CDR3 is TGCGCCAGCAGCTCCCTAGGACTGCACTACAATGAGCAGTTCTTC. Translated: CASSSLGLHYNEQFF.

The V gene is TRBV7-9, the J gene TRBJ1-6; 7 bases match TRBD1. V was clipped by 5 bases and J by 9 bases; unmatched bases: 7. The CDR3 contains 14 residues. Looked up from germline, CDR1 is SEHNR and CDR2 is FQNEAQ (reference sequence). This chain's CDR3 is CASSIGGGPSPLHF. The CDR3 region has the DNA TGTGCCAGCAGCATAGGGGGCGGCCCTTCACCCCTCCACTTT.

This clonotype was seen repeatedly, ten times or more. This rearrangement joins TRBV6-1 to TRBJ1-2; 8 bases agree with TRBD1. Trimming cost V 6 bases and J 0 bases; bases outside gene matches: 6. Germline V lookup: CDR1 MNHNS, CDR2 SASEGT. CDR3 size: 15 residues. CDR3 residues: CASSRDRPANYGYTF. CDR3 DNA: TGTGCCAGCAGCCGGGACAGGCCAGCTAACTATGGCTACACCTTC.

In its sample, this clonotype was seen many times. The chain employs TRBV7-9 and TRBJ2-6; D might be TRBD1 (6 bases). The germline V and J ends were trimmed by 8 bases and 1 base, with 12 bases remaining between them. The germline V gene has CDR1 SEHNR and CDR2 FQNEAQ (reference sequence). The CDR3 is 15 amino acids. CDR3 protein: CASSLGQSGANVLTF. The CDR3 DNA sequence: TGTGCCAGCTCCCTCGGACAGTCTGGGGCCAACGTCCTGACTTTC.

This clonotype was found once. The rearrangement joins TRBV2 to TRBJ2-7; D remains ambiguous. The germline V gene encodes CDR1 SNHLY and CDR2 FYNNEI. Trimming removed 6 bases from V and 2 bases from J, with 8 bases in between. The CDR3 runs 12 residues. The CDR3 bases are TGTGCCAGCAGAGACGCGCCCTACGAGCAGTACTTC. This encodes CASRDAPYEQYF. The full variable domain, in which reference TRBV2 and TRBJ2-7 provide the parts outside the CDR3, is EPEVTQTPSHQVTQMGQEVILRCVPISNHLYFYWYRQILGQKVEFLVSFYNNEISEKSEIFDDQFSVERPDGSNFTLKIRSTKLEDSAMYFCASRDAPYEQYFGPGTRLTVT.

The CDR3 DNA follows: TGTGCCAGCAGCCCAACAGGGGGCAATGAAAAACTGTTTTTT. Its translation: CASSPTGGNEKLFF. The chain has TRBV9 and TRBJ1-4, with TRBD1 matching 9 bases. The length of the CDR3 is 14 residues. V lost 4 bases and J lost 5; bases outside the gene matches: 3. Germline CDR1 and CDR2: SGDLS and YYNGEE.

This clonotype appeared a few times. This chain links TRBV10-1 with TRBJ2-7; 7 positions match TRBD1. Germline lookup yields CDR1 WNHNN and CDR2 SYGVQD (reference sequence). V lost 6 bases, J lost 0 bases, and 5 bases stayed unmatched. The CDR3 covers 14 residues. The CDR3 DNA reads as TGCGCCAGCAGGCCGACAGGGCGCTCCTACGAGCAGTACTTC. Translating it yields CASRPTGRSYEQYF.

The chain carries TRBV5-1 and TRBJ2-5, with D tentatively TRBD1 (8 bases). The end of the DNA aligns better with TRBJ2-7, so the J call may be wrong. Germline CDR1 reads SGHRS; CDR2 reads YFSETQ. The CDR3 covers 17 residues. CDR3 DNA sequence: TGCGCCAGCAGCTTGTTACAGGTCACAGGGGGGGCTTACGAGCAGTACTTC. Translated: CASSLLQVTGGAYEQYF.

V gene TRBV11-2 combines with J gene TRBJ1-2; D is perhaps TRBD1 (5 bases). Per the germline V gene, CDR1 is SGHAT and CDR2 is FQNNGV. CDR3 length: 16 amino acids. Trimming cost V 3 bases and J 0 bases, with 14 bases left between them. The CDR3 region has the DNA TGTGCCAGCAGCTTCGAGGGGTTACTTTCTAACTATGGCTACACCTTC. Translation gives CASSFEGLLSNYGYTF.

CDR3 DNA sequence: TGTGCCTGGAGTGTCGGGGGCCCCGGGGAGCTGTTTTTT. Protein product: CAWSVGGPGELFF. The V call is TRBV30, the J call TRBJ2-2; tentatively, D is TRBD1 or TRBD2 (6 bases each). V shed 0 bases and J shed 6 bases, with 8 bases lying between them. Germline assignment: CDR1 GTSNPN and CDR2 SVGIG (reference sequence). This CDR3 spans 13 amino acids.

This clonotype was counted ten times or more. The chain recombines TRBV2 with TRBJ2-5; unclear D gene. Germline V gene data show CDR1 as SNHLY and CDR2 as FYNNEI. The V end lost 6 bases, the J end lost 5 bases, and 16 bases lay between the germline ends. The CDR3 totals 14 residues. The chain's CDR3 is CASSPLTRVETQYF. DNA for the CDR3: TGTGCCAGCAGCCCCCTCACGAGAGTGGAGACCCAGTACTTC.

This clonotype qualifies as medium-sized (0.01 to 0.1%). The chain links TRBV10-3 to TRBJ2-3; 7 bases match TRBD2. CDR1 and CDR2 (germline): ENHRY, SYGVKD. The junction had 9 bases not matched to a gene; V was cut back by 9 bases and J by 0 bases. The CDR3 loop spans 15 amino acids. DNA of the CDR3: TGTGCCATTTCGAGCGGGACGCCTAGCACAGATACGCAGTATTTT. It yields the protein CAISSGTPSTDTQYF.

This clonotype was found a few times. The rearrangement joins TRBV19 to TRBJ2-5, with D uncertain. CDR1 is LNHDA and CDR2 is SQIVND in the germline V gene (reference sequence). The CDR3 has 14 amino acids. V lost 6 bases, J lost 0 bases, and 11 bases lay in between. This chain's CDR3 is CASSPRPYQETQYF. The CDR3 nucleotides are TGTGCCAGTAGCCCCCGACCGTACCAAGAGACCCAGTACTTC.

At least ten counts were recorded for this clonotype. The rearrangement joins TRBV7-2 to TRBJ2-7; 7 bases align to TRBD1. CDR3 length: 15 amino acids. The V and J ends lost 4 bases and 0 bases, in that order; junction bases with no gene match: 6. The germline V gene encodes CDR1 SGHTA and CDR2 FQGNSA. CDR3 amino acids: CASSSSQGFSYEQYF. In nucleotides, the CDR3 is TGTGCCAGCAGCTCATCACAGGGGTTCTCCTACGAGCAGTACTTC.

The chain couples TRBV2 to TRBJ2-7; D unresolved. Trimming shortened V by 9 bases and J by 5 bases, and 17 bases separated the two germline ends. This CDR3 is 13 amino acids long. Germline V CDR1 and CDR2: SNHLY, FYNNEI. CDR3 loop: CASRPPSNDEQYF. CDR3 in DNA: TGTGCCAGTCGTCCCCCAAGCAACGACGAGCAGTACTTC.

Concerning this clonotype: A read error may produce the germline difference seen at one junction end. The rearrangement joins TRBV6-1 to TRBJ2-1; 7 bases are a match to TRBD2. From germline, CDR1 is MNHNS and CDR2 SASEGT. The CDR3 runs to 14 residues. The CDR3 sequence: CASPGGWPYNERFF. CDR3 bases: TGTGCCAGCCCCGGGGGGTGGCCGTACAATGAGCGGTTCTTC.